This T cell receptor (beta chain) was recorded in a study of graft-versus-host responses after intestinal transplantation. Study-wide findings and caveats: The study found high graft-versus-host to host-versus-graft clonal ratios in allografts of patients with graft-donor T cell macrochimerism. With peak circulating GvH clone levels came an association with early post-transplant HvG declines.

Assay used: immunoSEQ multiplex PCR; TCRdb lists only in-frame clones, some missing. The sample yields some 38,000 clones, 85% to 95% seen once. Germline V lookup: CDR1 SGDLS, CDR2 YYNGEE. CDR3 length: 13 amino acids. Trimming cost V 6 bases and J 4 bases, with 13 bases left between them. Concerning this clone itself: Its cognate antigen is unknown.

The receptor was derived from a human donor who was the organ donor for an intestinal transplant. J is TRBJ1-1 and V is TRBV9; TRBD1 is a possible D gene (5 bases). The source was unstimulated CD8+ T cells sorted from spleen or lymph node cells, collected before transplant. This chain's CDR3 is CASTGTAGTEAFF. In DNA, the CDR3 is TGTGCCAGCACCGGGACCGCCGGCACTGAAGCTTTCTTT. Full variable domain (rest looked up from reference TRBV9 and TRBJ1-1): DSGVTQTPKHLITATGQRVTLRCSPRSGDLSVYWYQQSLDQGLQFLIQYYNGEERAKGNILERFSAQQFPDLHSELNLSSLELGDSALYFCASTGTAGTEAFFGQGTRLTVV.